The 10 T cell receptor beta chains below come from one sample, sequenced in a study of molecular identifiers for immune sequencing clone quantification. MiXCR was run by TCRdb on the PCR reads, yielding one entry per CDR3 protein. The repertoire has under 65,000 distinct CDR3 sequences, approximately 26% of them found once; the top ten carry under 2%. The sequenced sample consisted of naive CD8+ T cells from blood, with Jurkat cell RNA spiked in. The subset here: FACS-sorted CD8+CD4-CCR7+CD45RA+ naive T cells. These receptors came from a human donor in good health. Some libraries in this study had Jurkat cell RNA spiked in.

In regard to this clonotype: A much more abundant neighbour one base away suggests this may be a read error. The V and J genes are TRBV19 and TRBJ1-1, with TRBD1 as a possible D gene (6 bases). The CDR3 consists of 13 residues. CDR1 is LNHDA, CDR2 SQIVND, per germline (reference sequence). CDR3 DNA: TGTGCCAGTGAACCAGGGGTTGCCACTGAAGCTGTCTTT. It encodes CASEPGVATEAVF. Supplemented by reference TRBV19 and TRBJ1-1, the full variable domain reads DGGITQSPKYLFRKEGQNVTLSCEQNLNHDAMYWYRQDPGQGLRLIYYSQIVNDFQKGDIAEGYSVSREKKESFPLTVTSAQKNPTAFYLCASEPGVATEAVFGQGTRLTVV.

This clonotype has more than one count but fewer than ten. This sequence may be a read error, since a much larger clone differs from it by one base. J is TRBJ1-5 and V is TRBV4-1; a weak D match, TRBD1 (5 bases). CDR3 length: 17 amino acids. The germline CDR1 and CDR2 sequences are MGHRA and YSYEKL. The CDR3 sequence is CARSQVIGQGMNQPQHF. The DNA for the CDR3 is TGCGCCCGCAGCCAAGTCATTGGGCAGGGCATGAATCAGCCCCAGCATTTT.

Details on this clonotype: The CDR3 end shows no conserved phenylalanine or tryptophan, and so a read error is likely. The chain recombines TRBV29-1 with TRBJ2-7, with unresolved D. The CDR3 spans 14 residues. CDR1 SQVTM and CDR2 ANQGSEA come from the germline V gene. V was shortened by 5 bases and J by 0 bases, with 14 bases between the two germline ends. The CDR3 region is CSVMKDSNSYEQYI. The DNA for the CDR3 is TGCAGCGTTATGAAGGATTCGAACTCCTACGAGCAGTACATC.

Note on this clonotype: One base away lies a much larger clone, so this may be a sequencing read error. The chain has TRBV7-9 and TRBJ2-5; D is uncertain. Looked up from germline, CDR1 is SEHNR and CDR2 is FQNEAQ (reference sequence). V lost 5 bases, J lost 9 bases, and 25 bases lay in between. This CDR3 comprises 16 residues. CDR3 residues: CASSQTVSRTEKPQYF. In DNA form, the CDR3 reads TGTGCCAGCAGCCAGACGGTTTCCCGGACGGAAAAGCCCCAGTACTTC.

This clonotype was counted many times. The rearrangement uses TRBV6-2 or TRBV6-3 and TRBJ2-7; 9 nucleotides agree with TRBD1. The CDR3 loop spans 16 amino acids. Germline V gives CDR1 MNHEY, CDR2 SVGEGT. The junction had 8 bases not matched to a gene; V was cut back by 5 bases and J by 0 bases. The CDR3 DNA follows: TGTGCCAGCAGTCAGCCGGGACAGGGCTTCTCCTACGAGCAGTACTTC. Translating gives CASSQPGQGFSYEQYF.

This clonotype was observed many times. The genes are TRBV5-1 and TRBJ2-7; TRBD1 aligns across 7 bases. J gave up 7 bases and V 3 bases, and 13 bases lay outside the gene matches. The CDR3 has 15 residues. The germline V gene has CDR1 SGHRS and CDR2 YFSETQ. For the CDR3, the DNA is TGCGCCAGCAGCTGGACGGGACAGAGTACGATTGAGCAGTACTTC. This codes for CASSWTGQSTIEQYF.

This clonotype was found many times. The chain carries TRBV10-3 and TRBJ2-2; 8 bases agree with TRBD1. The CDR3 consists of 15 residues. Germline V gives CDR1 ENHRY, CDR2 SYGVKD. V was pared by 8 bases and J by 6 bases, with 11 bases of the junction left unmatched. The chain's CDR3 is CAIGQGPTASGELFF. CDR3 DNA sequence: TGTGCCATCGGACAGGGCCCAACAGCGTCCGGGGAGCTGTTTTTT.

Ten or more counts support this clonotype. This chain uses TRBV4-3 with TRBJ1-1; D gene uncertain. The CDR3 is made up of 15 amino acids. V was clipped by 0 bases and J by 0 bases, with 8 bases between them. Germline V gives CDR1 LGHNA, CDR2 YSLEER. This CDR3 reads CASSQDPDLNTEAFF. DNA for the CDR3: TGCGCCAGCAGCCAAGATCCAGATTTGAACACTGAAGCTTTCTTT.

In the case of this clonotype: Possible read error: a much larger clone is one base away. This chain joins TRBV5-4 and TRBJ2-4; 9 bases align to TRBD1. This CDR3 is 16 amino acids long. After removal of 4 bases from V and 0 bases from J, the junction contained 5 bases not matched to a gene. Per germline, CDR1 SGHNT and CDR2 YYREEE (reference sequence). The CDR3 region is CASSRLDRGAKNIQYF. The CDR3 DNA reads TGTGCCAGCAGCCGGTTGGACAGGGGAGCCAAAAACATTCAGTACTTC.

On this clonotype itself: This may arise from a read error, as a much more abundant clone is one base away. The chain has TRBV6-2 or TRBV6-3 and TRBJ2-1; a possible D gene is TRBD2 (6 bases). CDR1 and CDR2 from the germline V gene are MNHEY and SVGEGT. The CDR3 spans 15 residues. The V end lost 7 bases, the J end lost 3 bases, and 16 bases lay between the germline ends. The CDR3: CASIRTGVSYNEQFF. CDR3 bases: TGTGCCAGCATCAGAACGGGAGTAAGCTACAATGAGCAGTTCTTC.